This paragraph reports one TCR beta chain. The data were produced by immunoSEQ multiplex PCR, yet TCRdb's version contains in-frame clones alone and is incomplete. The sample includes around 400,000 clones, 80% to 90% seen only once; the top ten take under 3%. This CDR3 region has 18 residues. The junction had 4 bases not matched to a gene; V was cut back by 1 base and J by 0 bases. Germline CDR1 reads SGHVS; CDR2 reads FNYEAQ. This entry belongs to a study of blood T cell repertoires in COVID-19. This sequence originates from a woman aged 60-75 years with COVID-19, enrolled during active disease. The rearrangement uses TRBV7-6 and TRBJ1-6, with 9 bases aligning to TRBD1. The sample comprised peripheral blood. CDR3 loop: CASSLVKTGGSYNSPLHF. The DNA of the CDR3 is TGTGCCAGCAGCTTAGTTAAGACAGGGGGCTCCTATAATTCACCCCTCCACTTT.